Listed below are T cell receptor beta chains from one sample, sequenced in a study of neurological immune-mediated disorders. TCRdb itself ran the 5' RACE reads through MiXCR, one entry per CDR3 protein. Altogether 64,000 or so distinct CDR3 sequences are present, roughly a tenth being singletons, with the ten largest covering 9.6%. The sample taken for sequencing was PBMCs. These receptors were collected from a young man in good health. The CDR3 runs from the conserved cysteine through the conserved F or W. A D gene is named only where the DNA matches it firmly. Size is stated for part of the rows, as once, few or many counts, or as a class when the clone is expanded.

TRBJ2-7 - many TRBV11-2 TGTGCCAGCAGCGAATACACAGACTACGAGCAGTACTTC CASSEYTDYEQYF
TRBJ2-7 - many TRBV12-3/TRBV12-4 TGTGCCAGCAGAAACACAGGGACTCTTTCCTACGAGCAGTACTTC CASRNTGTLSYEQYF
TRBJ1-1 - many TRBV6-6 TGTGCCAGCAGTATAGGCGATGAAGCTTTCTTT CASSIGDEAFF
TRBJ2-3 - many TRBV3-1 TGTGCCAGCAGCGAAGTCCGCACAGATACGCAGTATTTT CASSEVRTDTQYF
TRBJ2-6 TRBD2 many TRBV28 TGTGCCAGCAGTTTGCCGGGACTAGCTGGGGCCAACGTCCTGACTTTC CASSLPGLAGANVLTF
TRBJ2-5 - few TRBV29-1 TGCAGCGTTGAAATTCGTCCGATCCAAGAGACCCAGTACTTC CSVEIRPIQETQYF
TRBJ2-7 TRBD2 many TRBV3-1 TGTGCCAGCAGCCAAGTAGCTAGCGGGAGGTCTAGGAGCTCCTACGAGCAGTACTTC CASSQVASGRSRSSYEQYF
TRBJ2-7 - few TRBV27 TGTGCCAGCAGTTTATCCTCAGGGCTGGTCTACGAGCAGTACTTC CASSLSSGLVYEQYF
TRBJ2-1 TRBD2 many TRBV9 TGTGCCAGCAGCGTAGACTATAGCGGGAGGATCTACAATGAGCAGTTCTTC CASSVDYSGRIYNEQFF
TRBJ2-7 - many TRBV4-1 TGCGCCAGCAGCCACGGAGGGCCTTCCTCCTACGAGCAGTACTTC CASSHGGPSSYEQYF
TRBJ2-1 - - TRBV9 TGTGCCAGCAGCGTAGGCTGGTACAATGAGCAGTTCTTC CASSVGWYNEQFF
TRBJ2-7 - few TRBV7-8 TGTGCCAGCAGCATAACTCAGGGTTCATTAGCCTACGAGCAGTACTTC CASSITQGSLAYEQYF
TRBJ2-7 - many TRBV7-2 TGTGCCAGCAGCTCGGCTCGGTTAGATAAGCAGTACTTC CASSSARLDKQYF
TRBJ1-4 - many TRBV7-2 TGTGCCAGCAGCTTAGGGAATAATGAAAAACTGTTTTTT CASSLGNNEKLFF
TRBJ2-7 - - TRBV7-6 TGTGCCAGCAGCTTAGGCAATACAGGGACAAACGAGCAGTACTTC CASSLGNTGTNEQYF
TRBJ2-3 TRBD1 many TRBV18 TGTGCCAGCTCACGACTTCTCTACCCGGGACAGAACACAGATACGCAGTATTTT CASSRLLYPGQNTDTQYF
TRBJ1-5 - - TRBV4-1 TGCGCCAGCAGCCAAGGCAGGGGCGGTCAGCCCCAGCATTTT CASSQGRGGQPQHF
TRBJ2-7 - many TRBV5-1 TGCGCCAGCAGCTTGAACTACGAGCAGTACTTC CASSLNYEQYF
TRBJ2-1 TRBD2 many TRBV5-1 TGCGCCAGCAGCTTGCGGACTAGCGGGAGCTCTAAGTACAATGAGCAGTTCTTC CASSLRTSGSSKYNEQFF
TRBJ2-7 TRBD2 many TRBV10-3 TGTGCCATCAGCGCCGGGACTAGCTACCACGAGCAGTACTTC CAISAGTSYHEQYF
TRBJ2-3 TRBD2 - TRBV15 TGTACCACCAGCAGAGGAGGGGCTAGCGGCAGCACAGATACACAGTATTTT CTTSRGGASGSTDTQYF
TRBJ2-5 TRBD2 many TRBV5-1 TGCGCCAGCAGCTGGGGGACTAGCGGGGGTACCCAGTACTTC CASSWGTSGGTQYF
TRBJ2-7 TRBD1 many TRBV2 TGTGCCAGCAGTAGTCAGGGGGAATACGAGCAGTACTTC CASSSQGEYEQYF
TRBJ2-5 TRBD1 many TRBV5-1 TGCGCCAGCAGCTGGACAGGGGAAGAGACCCAGTACTTC CASSWTGEETQYF